This TCR beta chain was observed in a study of Graves' ophthalmopathy and Graves' hyperthyroidism. Study context: Hyperthyroidism counted as stable given no ophthalmopathy within 18 months of follow-up. Study-wide results and caveats: In blood appeared most of the expanded thyroid clonotypes whose frequency exceeded 0.001.

RNA transcripts yielded amplified TCR beta CDR3 regions. A first-round RT-PCR used HTBI primers, followed by a second-round multiplex PCR. MiXCR, applied by TCRdb to the multiplex PCR reads, yields one record per CDR3 protein. The sample has 900,000 to 1,200,000 distinct CDR3 sequences, roughly two fifths seen once. Diagnoses were established from clinical symptoms, serum thyroxine, TRAb, thyroid ultrasound and orbital computed tomography. This CDR3 comprises 16 residues. Per germline, CDR1 SGHNT and CDR2 YYREEE (reference sequence). The V and J ends lost 4 bases and 8 bases respectively, with 24 bases between them. In this sample, this clonotype turned up many times. The antigen remains undetermined.

This chain links TRBV5-4 with TRBJ1-2; possibly TRBD1 for D (5 bases). Sequencing input: peripheral blood or thyroid tissue (not recorded which). This receptor was taken from an adult man with Graves' hyperthyroidism. CDR3 bases: TGTGCCAGCAGCCCGATCCAGCAGGGAAGTGCTGGCGGCTACACCTTC. The encoded protein is CASSPIQQGSAGGYTF.